These 4 T cell receptor beta chains came from one sample sequenced in a study of T cell responses to AZD1222 COVID-19 vaccine. Clones were sequenced by immunoSEQ multiplex PCR, and TCRdb holds only the in-frame ones, with some missing. The sample consists of under 200,000 clones, roughly nine tenths of them appearing once. This sample comprised peripheral blood, obtained on day 0 of AZD1222 vaccination. The receptors stem from an adult in good health.

The chain combines TRBV9 with TRBJ1-1; possible D gene TRBD1, 5 bases. CDR1 is SGDLS and CDR2 is YYNGEE in the germline V gene. This CDR3 region has 13 residues. V lost 4 bases and J lost 4, with 11 bases in between. This chain's CDR3 is CASSLGGGTEAFF. The CDR3 DNA reads as TGTGCCAGCAGCTTGGGGGGGGGCACTGAAGCTTTCTTT. Supplemented by reference TRBV9 and TRBJ1-1, the full variable domain reads DSGVTQTPKHLITATGQRVTLRCSPRSGDLSVYWYQQSLDQGLQFLIQYYNGEERAKGNILERFSAQQFPDLHSELNLSSLELGDSALYFCASSLGGGTEAFFGQGTRLTVV.

This chain uses TRBV5-6 with TRBJ1-6, with 7 bases identical to TRBD1. Looked up from germline, CDR1 is SGHDT and CDR2 is YYEEEE. With 1 base clipped from V and 10 bases from J, the junction kept 5 bases outside the gene matches. The CDR3 contains 14 residues. CDR3 coding DNA: TGTGCCAGCAGCTTGTGGACAGGACAATCACCCCTCCACTTT. Protein product: CASSLWTGQSPLHF.

The gene calls are TRBV30 and TRBJ1-2; 7 bases match TRBD1. With V trimmed by 2 bases and J by 4 bases, 19 bases remained unmatched. Germline CDR1 and CDR2: GTSNPN and SVGIG (reference sequence). The CDR3 is 18 residues long. As DNA, the CDR3 is TGTGCCTGGAGTACCGATCCGGGACAGAAAAATTCCTCCTATGGCTACACCTTC. This codes for CAWSTDPGQKNSSYGYTF.

This chain links TRBV5-4 with TRBJ1-1; TRBD1 agrees at 7 bases. This CDR3 region has 15 residues. Unmatched junction bases numbered 8, after V lost 5 bases and J lost 1 base. Germline V CDR1 and CDR2: SGHNT, YYREEE (reference sequence). The CDR3 DNA is TGTGCCAGCAGATACCAGGACAGGAGGAACACTGAAGCTTTCTTT. Residues: CASRYQDRRNTEAFF.